The rows below give T cell receptor beta chains drawn from one sample of a study of blood T cell repertoires in COVID-19. Sequenced by immunoSEQ multiplex PCR; TCRdb stores in-frame clones only, minus some. This sample yields a few hundred thousand clones, of which about 87% are seen a single time; roughly 3.7% belongs to the top ten. Sequenced: peripheral blood. These TCRs come from a woman aged 40 to 55 with acute or convalescent COVID-19. Both conserved end residues are part of each CDR3. A D gene is named only where the DNA matches it firmly. Only some rows state a clone size, as once, few, many or a class for expanded clones.

V gene	J gene	clone size	D gene	CDR3 protein	CDR3 DNA
TRBV24-1	TRBJ2-1	.	TRBD2	CATSDDSGGANNEQFF	TGTGCCACCAGTGATGATAGCGGGGGGGCCAACAATGAGCAGTTCTTC
TRBV4-2	TRBJ1-5	.	.	CASSQDDSYSNQPQHF	TGTGCCAGCAGCCAAGACGACAGCTATAGCAATCAGCCCCAGCATTTT
TRBV19	TRBJ2-4	.	TRBD2	CASSFPGGKNIQYF	TGTGCCAGTAGTTTCCCCGGGGGGAAAAACATTCAGTACTTC
TRBV2	TRBJ1-4	.	.	CASSQDRSELFF	TGTGCCAGCAGTCAAGACAGATCCGAACTGTTTTTT
TRBV12-3/TRBV12-4	TRBJ1-1	.	.	CASSYHTEAFF	TGTGCCAGCAGCTACCACACTGAAGCTTTCTTT
TRBV10-3	TRBJ1-2	.	.	CAMAGQNYGYTF	TGTGCCATGGCCGGACAGAACTATGGCTACACCTTC
TRBV10-2	TRBJ2-2	.	TRBD1	CASSEPTGVSTGELFF	TGCGCCAGCAGTGAGCCGACAGGGGTCAGCACCGGGGAGCTGTTTTTT
TRBV30	TRBJ2-1	once	TRBD2	CAWSVSGGADEQFF	TGTGCCTGGAGTGTCAGCGGGGGGGCCGATGAGCAGTTCTTC
TRBV29-1	TRBJ1-2	.	.	CSVADGHNYGYTF	TGCAGCGTAGCGGACGGGCATAACTATGGCTACACCTTC
TRBV24-1	TRBJ1-2	.	.	CATSDLKGGQTNYGYTF	TGTGCCACCAGTGATTTGAAGGGGGGGCAGACTAACTATGGCTACACCTTC
TRBV19	TRBJ2-2	.	.	CASSSGAGTGELFF	TGTGCCAGTAGTAGCGGGGCCGGCACCGGGGAGCTGTTTTTT
TRBV5-6	TRBJ1-4	.	TRBD1	CASSSPPGRGDEKLFF	TGTGCCAGCAGCTCCCCACCGGGCAGGGGGGATGAAAAACTGTTTTTT
TRBV15	TRBJ1-5	.	.	CATSRVLQDNQPQHF	TGTGCCACCAGCAGAGTTTTACAGGATAATCAGCCCCAGCATTTT
TRBV11-2	TRBJ2-1	.	TRBD2	CASSRSGTNYNEQFF	TGTGCCAGCAGCCGCTCCGGGACTAACTACAATGAGCAGTTCTTC
TRBV7-2	TRBJ1-2	.	TRBD1	CASSFRDRGRDGYTF	TGTGCCAGCAGCTTCCGGGACAGGGGGCGTGATGGCTACACCTTC
TRBV19	TRBJ1-5	.	.	CASSVGGGNQPQHF	TGTGCCAGTAGTGTGGGAGGTGGCAATCAGCCCCAGCATTTT
TRBV7-2	TRBJ2-3	.	.	CASSARTDTQYF	TGTGCCAGCAGCGCCAGGACAGATACGCAGTATTTT
TRBV6-2/TRBV6-3	TRBJ2-5	few	TRBD2	CASSYHQGLAGGPYQETQYF	TGTGCCAGCAGTTACCACCAAGGACTAGCGGGGGGACCGTACCAAGAGACCCAGTACTTC
TRBV15	TRBJ2-1	once	TRBD2	CATSKTRGALNEQFF	TGTGCCACCAGCAAAACGCGGGGGGCCCTCAATGAGCAGTTCTTC
TRBV7-3	TRBJ2-2	.	.	CASSLSPARGPGELFF	TGTGCCAGCAGCTTAAGCCCGGCAAGAGGTCCCGGGGAGCTGTTTTTT
TRBV19	TRBJ1-4	few	TRBD1	CASSLSTGGYEKLFF	TGTGCCAGTAGTCTTTCGACAGGGGGCTATGAAAAACTGTTTTTT
TRBV11-2	TRBJ1-6	.	.	CASSYRGRNSPLHF	TGTGCCAGCAGCTATCGAGGAAGGAATTCACCCCTCCACTTT
TRBV6-2/TRBV6-3	TRBJ1-1	.	.	CASSYGTSGDTEAFF	TGTGCCAGCAGTTATGGGACTTCTGGCGACACTGAAGCTTTCTTT
TRBV19	TRBJ1-1	.	.	CASSIGLFRTEAFF	TGTGCCAGTAGTATAGGACTCTTTAGAACTGAAGCTTTCTTT
TRBV14	TRBJ1-6	.	.	CASSQEGRGFAPLHF	TGTGCCAGCAGCCAAGAGGGCAGGGGTTTCGCACCCCTCCACTTT
TRBV29-1	TRBJ2-2	once	.	CSVSRGTGELFF	TGCAGCGTTAGCAGGGGTACCGGGGAGCTGTTTTTT
TRBV6-1	TRBJ1-1	once	TRBD1	CASSEADRTEAFF	TGTGCCAGCAGTGAAGCGGACAGGACCGAAGCTTTCTTT
TRBV18	TRBJ2-5	.	.	CASSPRGGQETQYF	TGTGCCAGCTCACCAAGGGGAGGCCAAGAGACCCAGTACTTC
TRBV19	TRBJ1-1	.	TRBD1	CASRPLNRGLGTEAFF	TGTGCCAGTAGGCCACTTAACAGGGGGTTGGGCACTGAAGCTTTCTTT
TRBV7-2	TRBJ1-6	.	.	CASSPRLDSPLHF	TGTGCCAGCAGCCCGCGACTGGATTCACCCCTCCACTTT
TRBV5-4	TRBJ2-6	many	.	CASSPLSVSGANVLTF	TGTGCCAGCAGCCCCCTGTCAGTCTCTGGGGCCAACGTCCTGACTTTC
TRBV5-6	TRBJ1-3	.	.	CASSLVSLGLNSGNTIYF	TGTGCCAGCAGCTTGGTCTCCTTGGGCCTGAACTCTGGAAACACCATATATTTT
TRBV5-1	TRBJ2-3	few	TRBD2	CASRWLAGSTDTQYF	TGCGCCAGCAGATGGCTAGCGGGGAGCACAGATACGCAGTATTTT
TRBV5-6	TRBJ2-3	.	.	CASSLDHSTDTQYF	TGTGCCAGCAGCTTGGATCATAGCACAGATACGCAGTATTTT
TRBV14	TRBJ2-2	.	.	CASSQRRTGRANTGELFF	TGTGCCAGCAGCCAGCGCCGGACAGGGAGGGCGAACACCGGGGAGCTGTTTTTT
TRBV24-1	TRBJ1-2	.	.	CATIPWSPKPTVMYGYTF	TGTGCCACCATACCCTGGTCCCCAAAGCCGACAGTTATGTATGGCTACACCTTC
TRBV2	TRBJ1-1	.	.	CASSEKSVWRGNEAFF	TGTGCCAGCAGTGAAAAGTCGGTGTGGAGGGGTAATGAAGCTTTCTTT
TRBV3-1/TRBV3-2	TRBJ1-1	.	TRBD1	CASSQGRDRAYTEAFF	TGTGCCAGCAGCCAAGGACGGGACAGGGCTTACACTGAAGCTTTCTTT
TRBV2	TRBJ1-5	once	.	CASRGSSNQPQHF	TGTGCCAGCAGGGGCAGCAGCAATCAGCCCCAGCATTTT
TRBV29-1	TRBJ2-2	.	.	CSVDSANTGELFF	TGCAGCGTGGACAGTGCGAACACCGGGGAGCTGTTTTTT